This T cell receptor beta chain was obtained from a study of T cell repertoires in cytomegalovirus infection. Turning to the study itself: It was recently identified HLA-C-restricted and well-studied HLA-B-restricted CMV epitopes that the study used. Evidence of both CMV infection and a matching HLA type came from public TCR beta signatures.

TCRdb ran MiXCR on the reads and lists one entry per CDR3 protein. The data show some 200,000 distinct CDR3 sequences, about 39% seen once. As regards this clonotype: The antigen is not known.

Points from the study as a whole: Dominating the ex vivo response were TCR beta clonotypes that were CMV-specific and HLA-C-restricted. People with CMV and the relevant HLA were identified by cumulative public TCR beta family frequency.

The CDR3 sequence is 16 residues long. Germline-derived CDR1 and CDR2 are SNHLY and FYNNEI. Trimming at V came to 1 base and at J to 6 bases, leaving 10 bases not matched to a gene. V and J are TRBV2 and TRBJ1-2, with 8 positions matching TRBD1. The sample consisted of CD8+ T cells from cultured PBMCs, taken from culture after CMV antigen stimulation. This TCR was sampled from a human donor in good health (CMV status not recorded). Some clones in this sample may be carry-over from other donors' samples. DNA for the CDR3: TGTGCCAGCAGTGAAGTCGGACAGGGCGGGTGGGATGGCTACACCTTC. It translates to CASSEVGQGGWDGYTF.